This TCR beta chain was identified during a study of shared clonotypes between healthy human individuals. Study at large: CD4 naive and CD4 memory each took three plates per donor, while CD8 naive took two and CD8 memory one.

Cells designated naive CD8 were CD45RO-negative and were positively selected for CCR7, with terminally differentiated effector memory CD45RA+ cells excluded. CDR3 length: 18 amino acids. The junction had 15 bases not matched to a gene; V was cut back by 5 bases and J by 4 bases. Looked up from germline, CDR1 is SGHVS and CDR2 is FNYEAQ. The protocol was immunoSEQ multiplex PCR, while the TCRdb copy is restricted to in-frame clones and leaves out a portion. The table lists about 2.2 million clones, around 95% of them singletons. This clone was seen a single time. The sequenced sample consisted of naive CD8+ T cells from PBMCs. The receptor was derived from a man aged 18 to 35 in good health. Some clones in this sample may be carry-over from other donors' samples. The rearrangement uses TRBV7-6 and TRBJ2-7; 12 positions match TRBD2. The CDR3 nucleotides read TGTGCCAGCAGCAATCAGGGGGCGGCTAGCGGGAGGGTGTACGAGCAGTACTTC. This encodes CASSNQGAASGRVYEQYF.